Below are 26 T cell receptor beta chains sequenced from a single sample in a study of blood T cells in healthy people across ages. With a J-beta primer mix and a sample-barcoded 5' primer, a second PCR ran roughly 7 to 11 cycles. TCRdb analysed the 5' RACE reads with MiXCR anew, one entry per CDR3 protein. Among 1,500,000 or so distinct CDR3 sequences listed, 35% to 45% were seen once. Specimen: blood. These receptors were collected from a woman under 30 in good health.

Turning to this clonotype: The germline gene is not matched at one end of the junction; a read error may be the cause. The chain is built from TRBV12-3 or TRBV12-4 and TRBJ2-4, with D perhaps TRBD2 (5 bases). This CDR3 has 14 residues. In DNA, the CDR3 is TGTGCCAGCAGTTTGGGTCTAGCCAAAAACATTCGGTACTTC. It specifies CASSLGLAKNIRYF.

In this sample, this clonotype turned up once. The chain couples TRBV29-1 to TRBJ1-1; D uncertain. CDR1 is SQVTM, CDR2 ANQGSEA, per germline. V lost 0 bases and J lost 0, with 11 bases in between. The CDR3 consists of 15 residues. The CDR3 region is CSVEDRMGMNTEAFF. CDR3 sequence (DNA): TGCAGCGTTGAAGATCGGATGGGGATGAACACTGAAGCTTTCTTT.

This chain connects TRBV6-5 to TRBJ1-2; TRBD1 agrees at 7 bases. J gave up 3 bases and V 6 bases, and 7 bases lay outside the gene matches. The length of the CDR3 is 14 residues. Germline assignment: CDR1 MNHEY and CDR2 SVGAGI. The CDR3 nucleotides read TGTGCCAGCAGCACCCGGGACAGTTACTATGGCTACACCTTC. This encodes CASSTRDSYYGYTF.

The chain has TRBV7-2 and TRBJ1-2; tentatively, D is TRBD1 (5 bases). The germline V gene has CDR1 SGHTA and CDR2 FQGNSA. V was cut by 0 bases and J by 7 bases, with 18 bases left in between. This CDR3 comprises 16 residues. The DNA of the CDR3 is TGTGCCAGCAGCTTAGCGGGTCGTCTTTCCGGGGGTGGCTACACCTTC. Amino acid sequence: CASSLAGRLSGGGYTF.

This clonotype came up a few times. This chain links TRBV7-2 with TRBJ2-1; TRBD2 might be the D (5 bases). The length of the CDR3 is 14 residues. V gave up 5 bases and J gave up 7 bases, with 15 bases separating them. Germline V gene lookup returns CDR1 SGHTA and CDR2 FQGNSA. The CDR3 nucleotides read TGTGCCAGCAGCGCAAGGACTGGGCTTAATGAGCAGTTCTTC. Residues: CASSARTGLNEQFF.

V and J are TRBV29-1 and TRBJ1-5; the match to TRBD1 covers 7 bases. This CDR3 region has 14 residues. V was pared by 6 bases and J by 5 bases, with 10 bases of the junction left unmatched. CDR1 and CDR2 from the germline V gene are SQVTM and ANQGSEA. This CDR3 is CSVRGTDPDQPQHF. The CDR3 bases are TGCAGCGTCCGGGGGACAGACCCCGATCAGCCCCAGCATTTT.

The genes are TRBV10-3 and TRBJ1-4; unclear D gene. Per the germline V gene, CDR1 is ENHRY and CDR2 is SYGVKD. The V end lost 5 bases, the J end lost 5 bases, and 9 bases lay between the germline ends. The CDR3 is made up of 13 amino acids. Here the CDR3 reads CAISLGPNEKLFF. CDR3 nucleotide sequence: TGTGCCATCAGTTTAGGACCCAATGAAAAACTGTTTTTT.

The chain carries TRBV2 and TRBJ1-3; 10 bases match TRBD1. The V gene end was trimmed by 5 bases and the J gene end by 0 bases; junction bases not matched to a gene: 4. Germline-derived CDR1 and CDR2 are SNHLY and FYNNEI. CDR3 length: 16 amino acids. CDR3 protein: CASSRTGGYSGNTIYF. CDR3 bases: TGTGCCAGCAGTAGGACAGGGGGTTACTCTGGAAACACCATATATTTT. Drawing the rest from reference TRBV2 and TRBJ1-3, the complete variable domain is EPEVTQTPSHQVTQMGQEVILRCVPISNHLYFYWYRQILGQKVEFLVSFYNNEISEKSEIFDDQFSVERPDGSNFTLKIRSTKLEDSAMYFCASSRTGGYSGNTIYFGEGSWLTVV.

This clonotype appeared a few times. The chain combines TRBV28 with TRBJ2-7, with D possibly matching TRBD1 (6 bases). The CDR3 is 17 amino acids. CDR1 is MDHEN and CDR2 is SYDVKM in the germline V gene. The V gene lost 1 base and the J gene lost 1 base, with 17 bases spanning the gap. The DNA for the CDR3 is TGTGCCAGCAGTTTATCAGGGCTCGGGACACTATCCTACGAGCAGTACTTC. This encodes CASSLSGLGTLSYEQYF. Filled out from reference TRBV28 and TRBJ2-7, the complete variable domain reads DVKVTQSSRYLVKRTGEKVFLECVQDMDHENMFWYRQDPGLGLRLIYFSYDVKMKEKGDIPEGYSVSREKKERFSLILESASTNQTSMYLCASSLSGLGTLSYEQYFGPGTRLTVT.

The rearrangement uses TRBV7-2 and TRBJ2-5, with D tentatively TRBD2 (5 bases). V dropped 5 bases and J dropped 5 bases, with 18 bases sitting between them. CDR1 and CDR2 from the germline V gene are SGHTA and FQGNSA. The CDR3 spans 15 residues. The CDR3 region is CASSPTPLDSETQYF. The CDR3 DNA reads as TGTGCCAGCAGCCCCACCCCACTAGACTCGGAGACCCAGTACTTC.

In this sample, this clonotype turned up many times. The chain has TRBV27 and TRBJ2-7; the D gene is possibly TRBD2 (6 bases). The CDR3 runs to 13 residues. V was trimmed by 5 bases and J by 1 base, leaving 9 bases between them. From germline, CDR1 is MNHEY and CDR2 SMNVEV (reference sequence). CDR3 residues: CASSPGTSYEQYF. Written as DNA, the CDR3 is TGTGCCAGCAGTCCCGGGACTTCCTACGAGCAGTACTTC.

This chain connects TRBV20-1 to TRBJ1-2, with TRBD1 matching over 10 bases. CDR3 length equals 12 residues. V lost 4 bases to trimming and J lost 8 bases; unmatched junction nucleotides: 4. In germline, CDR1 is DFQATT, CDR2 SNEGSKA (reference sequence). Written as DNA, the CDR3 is TGCAGTGCTATTCGACAGGGGGCCGGCTACACCTTC. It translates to CSAIRQGAGYTF.

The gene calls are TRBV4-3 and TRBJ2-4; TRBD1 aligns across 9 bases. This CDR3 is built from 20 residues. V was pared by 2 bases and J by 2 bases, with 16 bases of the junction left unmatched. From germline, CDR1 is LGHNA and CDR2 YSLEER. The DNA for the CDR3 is TGCGCCAGCAGCCAAAACCGGGACAGGGTTGGGCTTTATCCCAAAAACATTCAGTACTTC. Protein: CASSQNRDRVGLYPKNIQYF.

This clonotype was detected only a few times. CDR3 in amino acids: CASSSGQREQYF. DNA of the CDR3: TGTGCCAGCAGCTCCGGACAGAGGGAGCAGTATTTT. The rearrangement joins TRBV7-9 to TRBJ2-3; possible D gene TRBD1, 6 bases. Germline V gene sequence: CDR1 SEHNR, CDR2 FQNEAQ (reference sequence). V lost 4 bases to trimming and J lost 11 bases, with 13 bases between them. The CDR3 runs to 12 residues. Drawing the rest from reference TRBV7-9 and TRBJ2-3, the complete variable domain is DTGVSQNPRHKITKRGQNVTFRCDPISEHNRLYWYRQTLGQGPEFLTYFQNEAQLEKSRLLSDRFSAERPKGSFSTLEIQRTEQGDSAMYLCASSSGQREQYFGPGTRLTVL.

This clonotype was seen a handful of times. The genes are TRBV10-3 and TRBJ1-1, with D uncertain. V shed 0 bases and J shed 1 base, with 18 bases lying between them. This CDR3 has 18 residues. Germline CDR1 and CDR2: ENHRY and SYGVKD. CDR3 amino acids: CAISESPFGFLGNTEAFF. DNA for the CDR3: TGTGCCATCAGTGAGTCGCCGTTTGGTTTTCTTGGGAACACTGAAGCTTTCTTT.

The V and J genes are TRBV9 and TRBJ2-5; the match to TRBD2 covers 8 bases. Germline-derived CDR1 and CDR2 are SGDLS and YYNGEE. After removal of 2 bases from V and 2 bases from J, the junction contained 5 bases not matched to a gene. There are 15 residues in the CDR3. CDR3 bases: TGTGCCAGCAGCGTTTACAGCGGGGGACAAGAGACCCAGTACTTC. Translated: CASSVYSGGQETQYF.

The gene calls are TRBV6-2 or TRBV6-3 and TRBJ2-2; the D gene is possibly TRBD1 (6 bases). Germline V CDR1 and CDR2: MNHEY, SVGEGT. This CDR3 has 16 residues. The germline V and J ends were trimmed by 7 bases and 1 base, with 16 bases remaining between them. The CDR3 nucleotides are TGTGCCAGCACCACTTTCCGGGACATGAACACCGGGGAGCTGTTTTTT. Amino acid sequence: CASTTFRDMNTGELFF.

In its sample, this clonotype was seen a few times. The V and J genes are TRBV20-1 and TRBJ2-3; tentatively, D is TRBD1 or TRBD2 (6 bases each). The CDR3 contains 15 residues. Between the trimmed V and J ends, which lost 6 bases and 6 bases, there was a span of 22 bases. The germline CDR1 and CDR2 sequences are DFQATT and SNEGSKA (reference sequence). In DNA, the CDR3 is TGCAGTGCACCCCTCAGGGGCGGGGAGCAGGATACGCAGTATTTT. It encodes CSAPLRGGEQDTQYF.

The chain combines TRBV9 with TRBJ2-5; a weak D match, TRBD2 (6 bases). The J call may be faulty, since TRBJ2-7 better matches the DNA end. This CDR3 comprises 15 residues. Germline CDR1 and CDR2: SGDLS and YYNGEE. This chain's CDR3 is CASSVMPGAVAEQYF. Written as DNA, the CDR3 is TGTGCCAGCAGCGTAATGCCGGGAGCAGTAGCCGAGCAGTACTTC.

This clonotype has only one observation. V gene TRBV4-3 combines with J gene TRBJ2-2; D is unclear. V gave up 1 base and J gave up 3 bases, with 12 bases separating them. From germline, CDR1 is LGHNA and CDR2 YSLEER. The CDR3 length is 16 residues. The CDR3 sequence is CASSQVSGSDTGELFF. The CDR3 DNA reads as TGCGCCAGCAGCCAAGTTTCCGGGTCGGACACCGGGGAGCTGTTTTTT.

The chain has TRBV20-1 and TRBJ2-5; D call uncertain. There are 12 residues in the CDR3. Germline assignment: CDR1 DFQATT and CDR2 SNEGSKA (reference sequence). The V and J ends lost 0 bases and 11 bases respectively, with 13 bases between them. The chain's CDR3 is CSARDRGTRQYF. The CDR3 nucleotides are TGCAGTGCTAGAGATCGAGGCACACGGCAGTACTTC.

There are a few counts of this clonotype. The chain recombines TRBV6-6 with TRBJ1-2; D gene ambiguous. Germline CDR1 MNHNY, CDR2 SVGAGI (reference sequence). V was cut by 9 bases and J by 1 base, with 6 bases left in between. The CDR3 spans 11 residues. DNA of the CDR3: TGTGCCAGTGAGGTTAACTATGGCTACACCTTC. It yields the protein CASEVNYGYTF.

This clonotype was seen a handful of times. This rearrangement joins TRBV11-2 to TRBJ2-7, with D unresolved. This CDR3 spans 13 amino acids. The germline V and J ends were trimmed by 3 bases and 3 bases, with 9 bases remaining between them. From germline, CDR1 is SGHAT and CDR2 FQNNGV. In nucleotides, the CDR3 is TGTGCCAGCAGCTTTGGGATCGTCTACGAGCAGTACTTC. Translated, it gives CASSFGIVYEQYF.

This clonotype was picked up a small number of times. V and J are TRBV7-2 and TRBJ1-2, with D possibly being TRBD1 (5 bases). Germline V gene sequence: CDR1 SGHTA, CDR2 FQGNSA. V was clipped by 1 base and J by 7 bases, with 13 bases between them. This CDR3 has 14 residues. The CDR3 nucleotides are TGTGCCAGCAGCTTAGACAGGCAATCGGGTGGCTACACCTTC. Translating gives CASSLDRQSGGYTF.

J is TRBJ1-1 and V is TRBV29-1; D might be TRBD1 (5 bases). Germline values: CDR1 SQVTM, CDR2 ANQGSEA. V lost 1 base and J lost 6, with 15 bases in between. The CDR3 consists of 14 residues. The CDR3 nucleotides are TGCAGCGTTGAAGTCATAGGGTCGGGGGCTGAAGCTTTCTTT. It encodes CSVEVIGSGAEAFF.

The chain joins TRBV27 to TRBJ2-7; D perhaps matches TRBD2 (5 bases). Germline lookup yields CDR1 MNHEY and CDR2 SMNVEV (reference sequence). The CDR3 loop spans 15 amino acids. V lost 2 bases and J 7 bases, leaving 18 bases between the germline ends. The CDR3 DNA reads TGTGCCAGCAGTTTACTAGGACTGGGTAACAATGAGCAGTACTTC. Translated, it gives CASSLLGLGNNEQYF.